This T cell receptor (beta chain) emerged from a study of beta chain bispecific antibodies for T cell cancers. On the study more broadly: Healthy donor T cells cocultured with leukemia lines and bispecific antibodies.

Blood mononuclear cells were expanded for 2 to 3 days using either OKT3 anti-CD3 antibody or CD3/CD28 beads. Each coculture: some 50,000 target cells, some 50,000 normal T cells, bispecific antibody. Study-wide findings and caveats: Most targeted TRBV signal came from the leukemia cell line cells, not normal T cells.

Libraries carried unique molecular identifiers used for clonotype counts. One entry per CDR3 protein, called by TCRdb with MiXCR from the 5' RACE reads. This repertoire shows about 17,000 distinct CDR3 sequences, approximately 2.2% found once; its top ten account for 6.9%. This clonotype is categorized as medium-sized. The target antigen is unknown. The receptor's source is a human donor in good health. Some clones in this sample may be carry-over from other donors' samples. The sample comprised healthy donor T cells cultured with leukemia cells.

CDR3: CASSFSGGGNEQFF. The CDR3 DNA is TGTGCCAGTAGTTTTAGCGGGGGCGGCAATGAGCAGTTCTTC. The chain employs TRBV19 and TRBJ2-1; 9 nucleotides agree with TRBD2. This CDR3 comprises 14 residues. Germline V CDR1 and CDR2: LNHDA, SQIVND (reference sequence). V dropped 5 bases and J dropped 6; count of bases not matched to a gene: 5.